This is a list of T cell receptor beta chains from one sample in a study of blood T cell repertoires in COVID-19. The data were produced by immunoSEQ multiplex PCR, yet TCRdb's version contains in-frame clones alone and is incomplete. The sample has tens of thousands of clones, about four fifths seen once. Input material: peripheral blood. The origin of the receptors is a man aged 30 to 39 with COVID-19, enrolled during active disease. Each CDR3 is given with its conserved first and last residue. The order of the fields is V gene, J gene, CDR3 protein.

V gene: TRBV7-2
J gene: TRBJ1-1
CDR3 protein: CASSLGGPQRAEAFF

V gene: TRBV28
J gene: TRBJ2-7
CDR3 protein: CASSGPDRPYEQYF

V gene: TRBV5-1
J gene: TRBJ2-7
CDR3 protein: CASSSRLAGRYEQYF

V gene: TRBV4-3
J gene: TRBJ1-2
CDR3 protein: CASSRGQGLYGYTF

V gene: TRBV5-8
J gene: TRBJ2-2
CDR3 protein: CASSLWTGTGELFF

V gene: TRBV10-3
J gene: TRBJ2-7
CDR3 protein: CAISDQEGFSYEQYF

V gene: TRBV10-3
J gene: TRBJ2-3
CDR3 protein: CAIRATSGGADTQYF

V gene: TRBV27
J gene: TRBJ2-1
CDR3 protein: CASSVVHRENEQFF

V gene: TRBV5-4
J gene: TRBJ2-5
CDR3 protein: CASSLGSGVETQYF

V gene: TRBV19
J gene: TRBJ1-1
CDR3 protein: CASSKGLGTANTEAFF

V gene: TRBV7-8
J gene: TRBJ1-3
CDR3 protein: CASSLYRGPSSGNTIYF

V gene: TRBV18
J gene: TRBJ1-1
CDR3 protein: CASSPTEMNTEAFF

V gene: TRBV5-1
J gene: TRBJ2-7
CDR3 protein: CASSLALGETYEQYF

V gene: TRBV2
J gene: TRBJ1-2
CDR3 protein: CASPDAQLGRVGTF

V gene: TRBV11-3
J gene: TRBJ1-1
CDR3 protein: CASYPGTGLNTEAFF

V gene: TRBV19
J gene: TRBJ2-5
CDR3 protein: CASSHGTGQETQYF

V gene: TRBV2
J gene: TRBJ2-2
CDR3 protein: CASRWTQNTGELFF

V gene: TRBV19
J gene: TRBJ1-1
CDR3 protein: CASRWGVRTEAFF

V gene: TRBV2
J gene: TRBJ2-7
CDR3 protein: CASKWQGALEQYF

V gene: TRBV7-2
J gene: TRBJ2-3
CDR3 protein: CASSLNSLRTDTQYF